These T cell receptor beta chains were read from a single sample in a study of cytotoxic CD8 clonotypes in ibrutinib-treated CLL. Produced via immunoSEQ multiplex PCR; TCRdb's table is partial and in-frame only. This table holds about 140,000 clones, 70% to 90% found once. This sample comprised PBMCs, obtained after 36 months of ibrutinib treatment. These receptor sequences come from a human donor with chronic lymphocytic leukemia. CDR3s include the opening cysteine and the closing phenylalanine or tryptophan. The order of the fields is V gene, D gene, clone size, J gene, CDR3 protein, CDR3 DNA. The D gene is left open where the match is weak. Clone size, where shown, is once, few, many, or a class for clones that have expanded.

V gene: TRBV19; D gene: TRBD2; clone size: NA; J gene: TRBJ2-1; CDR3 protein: CASSPLAGRPPLGQFF; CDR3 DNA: TGTGCCAGTAGCCCACTAGCGGGACGCCCACCTTTGGGGCAGTTCTTC
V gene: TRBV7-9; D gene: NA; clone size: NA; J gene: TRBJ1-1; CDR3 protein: CASSLASRGPNTEAFF; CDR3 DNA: TGTGCCAGCAGCTTAGCCTCCAGGGGCCCGAACACTGAAGCTTTCTTT
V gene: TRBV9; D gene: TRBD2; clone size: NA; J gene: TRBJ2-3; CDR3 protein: CASSVGPFGAGGWQYF; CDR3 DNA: TGTGCCAGCAGCGTAGGCCCTTTTGGGGCGGGGGGATGGCAGTATTTT
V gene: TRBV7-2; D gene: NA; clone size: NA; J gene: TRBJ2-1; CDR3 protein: CASSRSGSYNEQFF; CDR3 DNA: TGTGCCAGCAGCCGCTCGGGATCATACAATGAGCAGTTCTTC
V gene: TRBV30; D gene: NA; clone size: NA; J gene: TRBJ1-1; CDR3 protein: CAWSVGFGTEAFF; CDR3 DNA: TGTGCCTGGAGTGTGGGGTTCGGCACTGAAGCTTTCTTT
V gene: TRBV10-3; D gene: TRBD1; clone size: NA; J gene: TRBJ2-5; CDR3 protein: CAISPAGQGGTQYF; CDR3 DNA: TGTGCCATCAGCCCAGCGGGACAGGGAGGGACCCAGTACTTC
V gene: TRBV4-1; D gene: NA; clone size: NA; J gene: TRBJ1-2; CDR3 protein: CASSQDGPPGANYGYTF; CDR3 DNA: TGCGCCAGCAGCCAAGATGGCCCCCCCGGAGCTAACTATGGCTACACCTTC
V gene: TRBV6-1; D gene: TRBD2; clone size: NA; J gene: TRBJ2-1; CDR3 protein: CASDLAGGHEQFF; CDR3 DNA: TGTGCCAGCGATCTAGCGGGAGGGCATGAGCAGTTCTTC
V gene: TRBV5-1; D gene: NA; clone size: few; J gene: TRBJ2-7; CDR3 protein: CASSLGLEQYF; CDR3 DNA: TGCGCCAGCAGCTTGGGTCTCGAGCAGTACTTC
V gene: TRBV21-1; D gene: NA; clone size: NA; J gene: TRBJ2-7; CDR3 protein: CASSKAEGSQDEQYF; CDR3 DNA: TGTGCCAGCAGCAAAGCGGAGGGGAGTCAGGACGAGCAGTACTTC
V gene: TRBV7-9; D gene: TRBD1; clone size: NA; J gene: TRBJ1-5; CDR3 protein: CASSSQGARQPQHF; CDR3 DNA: TGTGCCAGCAGCTCGCAGGGGGCTAGGCAGCCCCAGCATTTT
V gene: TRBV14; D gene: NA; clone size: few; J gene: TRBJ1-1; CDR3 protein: CASSQDTGSAFF; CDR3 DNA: TGTGCCAGCAGCCAAGATACAGGGTCTGCTTTCTTT
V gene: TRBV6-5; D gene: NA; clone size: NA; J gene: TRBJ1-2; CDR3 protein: CASSGRDYGYTF; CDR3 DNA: TGTGCCAGCAGCGGACGCGACTATGGCTACACCTTC
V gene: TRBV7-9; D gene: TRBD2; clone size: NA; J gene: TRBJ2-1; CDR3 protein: CASSFVTSNSYNEQFF; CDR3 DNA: TGTGCCAGCAGCTTCGTGACTAGCAACTCCTACAATGAGCAGTTCTTC
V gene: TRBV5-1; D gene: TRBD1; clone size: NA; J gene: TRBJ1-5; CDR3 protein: CASSLGQGGYQPQHF; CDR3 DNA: TGCGCCAGCAGCTTGGGACAGGGTGGATACCAGCCCCAGCATTTT
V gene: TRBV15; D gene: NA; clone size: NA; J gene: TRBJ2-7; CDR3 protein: CATSRDRARVGHEQYF; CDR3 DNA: TGTGCCACCAGCAGAGATAGAGCCAGGGTTGGCCACGAGCAGTACTTC
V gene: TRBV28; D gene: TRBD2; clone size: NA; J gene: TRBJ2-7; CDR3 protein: CASSPWGGRGSYEQYF; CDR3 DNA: TGTGCCAGCAGCCCCTGGGGAGGGAGGGGCTCCTACGAGCAGTACTTC
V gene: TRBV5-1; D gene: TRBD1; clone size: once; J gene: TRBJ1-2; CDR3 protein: CASSFSGGAGYGYTF; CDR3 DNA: TGCGCCAGCAGCTTTTCAGGGGGCGCCGGCTATGGCTACACCTTC
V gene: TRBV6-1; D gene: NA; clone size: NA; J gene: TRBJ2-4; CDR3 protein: CASSPIPKNIQYF; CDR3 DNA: TGTGCCAGCAGTCCGATACCCAAAAACATTCAGTACTTC